Shown below are 5 T cell receptor beta chains from a single sample sequenced in a study of control samples from healthy donors and cancer patients. The method was immunoSEQ multiplex PCR; TCRdb's version includes in-frame clones alone and lacks a portion of them. This sample yields 40,000 to 65,000 clones, of which around 87% are seen a single time; more than 13% belongs to the top ten. The sample was PBMCs. These receptors were taken from a man aged 55 to 70 with head and neck cancer.

The chain combines TRBV27 with TRBJ2-7; the D gene could be TRBD1 or TRBD2 (5 bases each). Germline values: CDR1 MNHEY, CDR2 SMNVEV (reference sequence). CDR3 length: 16 residues. V lost 5 bases, J lost 9 bases, and 26 bases lay in between. The CDR3 protein is CASSPTSGTGLHWQYF. The CDR3 DNA is TGTGCCAGCAGTCCCACCTCCGGGACGGGTCTACATTGGCAGTACTTC.

This clone has just a few counts. V and J are TRBV6-6 and TRBJ2-1; the D call may be TRBD1 or TRBD2 (6 bases each). Germline V gene lookup returns CDR1 MNHNY and CDR2 SVGAGI (reference sequence). The CDR3 is 15 amino acids. The V end was cut by 5 bases, the J end by 3 bases, with 14 bases between. This CDR3 reads CASSGGRGDYNEQFF. In DNA form, the CDR3 reads TGTGCCAGCAGTGGGGGGCGGGGAGACTACAATGAGCAGTTCTTC.

The rearrangement uses TRBV5-6 and TRBJ2-4; D could derive from TRBD1 or TRBD2 (5 bases each). Germline lookup yields CDR1 SGHDT and CDR2 YYEEEE. The CDR3 consists of 17 residues. The V end lost 4 bases, the J end lost 1 base, and 18 bases lay between the germline ends. CDR3 DNA sequence: TGTGCCAGCAGCGGGGGAGTGGCAGCGCTCGCCAAAAACATTCAGTACTTC. Translated: CASSGGVAALAKNIQYF.

As DNA, the CDR3 is TGTGCCAGCAGCTACGGGACAGACAACTATAATTCACCCCTCCACTTT. Protein product: CASSYGTDNYNSPLHF. V is TRBV5-4 and J is TRBJ1-6; 7 bases are shared with TRBD1. Trimming took 3 bases from V and 3 from J; bases not matched to a gene: 6. Germline CDR1 is SGHNT and CDR2 is YYREEE (reference sequence). CDR3 length: 16 residues.

On this clone: Distinct nucleotide sequences in the sample also encode this CDR3. This chain connects TRBV6-2 or TRBV6-3 to TRBJ2-7, with 7 bases that match TRBD1. The junction had 1 base not matched to a gene; V was cut back by 2 bases and J by 3 bases. Looked up from germline, CDR1 is MNHEY and CDR2 is SVGEGT. There are 13 residues in the CDR3. The CDR3 reads CASSYAGGYEQYF. DNA of the CDR3: TGTGCCAGCAGTTACGCAGGGGGCTACGAGCAGTACTTC.